The present TCR beta chain was sequenced within a study of CD8+CD57+ T cells in acquired aplastic anemia. Individuals selected for sequencing had exhibited CD8+CD57+ cell expansion on flow cytometry. Germline CDR1 is LNHDA and CDR2 is SQIVND (reference sequence). Unmatched junction bases numbered 12, after V lost 6 bases and J lost 4 bases. The CDR3 is 16 residues long. This clonotype occurred many times. The template used for profiling TCR beta VDJ and CDR3 was genomic DNA. MiXCR, applied by TCRdb to the reads, yields one record per CDR3 protein. The sample carries about 180,000 distinct CDR3 sequences, under 50% recorded once.

V usage is TRBV19 and J usage is TRBJ1-2, with 9 bases identical to TRBD1. This receptor was taken from a human donor with aplastic anemia. Sequenced sample: sorted CD4+, CD8+, or CD8+CD57+ T cells (not recorded which) from PBMCs. CDR3 sequence reads: CASSAGTGRSGYGYTF. The CDR3 DNA reads TGTGCCAGTAGCGCCGGGACAGGGAGGAGTGGCTATGGCTACACCTTC.